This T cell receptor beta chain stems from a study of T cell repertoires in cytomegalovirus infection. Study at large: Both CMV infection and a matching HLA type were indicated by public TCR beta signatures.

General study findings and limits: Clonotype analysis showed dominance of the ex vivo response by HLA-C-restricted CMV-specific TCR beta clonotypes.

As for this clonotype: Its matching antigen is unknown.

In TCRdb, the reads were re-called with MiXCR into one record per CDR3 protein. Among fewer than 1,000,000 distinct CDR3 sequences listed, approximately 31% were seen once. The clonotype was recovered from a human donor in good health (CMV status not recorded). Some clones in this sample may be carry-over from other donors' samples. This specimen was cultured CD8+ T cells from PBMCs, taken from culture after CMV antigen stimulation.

This CDR3 is CASSPLSRDNTEAFF. Here the CDR3 DNA reads TGTGCCAGCTCACCATTAAGCAGGGACAACACTGAAGCTTTCTTT. The V call is TRBV18, the J call TRBJ1-1, with D perhaps matching TRBD1 (5 bases). The CDR3 has 15 amino acids. Trimming removed 2 bases from V and 2 bases from J, with 12 bases in between. Germline lookup yields CDR1 KGHSH and CDR2 LQKENI.